This T cell receptor beta chain was captured in a study of neurological immune-mediated disorders. This clonotype was seen many times. 5'RACE with 10-nucleotide random UMIs generated the cDNA. TCRdb re-derived calls from the 5' RACE reads in MiXCR, one entry per CDR3 protein. Of about 32,000 distinct CDR3 sequences detected, 10% to 15% appear once; the ten largest clones hold more than 5%. CDR3 length equals 13 residues. Time point described: technical triplicate 2. Sorted libraries drew on more than 850,000 CD4+ or CD8+ T cells. The sequenced sample was CD4+ T cells from blood. This sequence joins TRBV21-1 and TRBJ2-7. TRBV21-1 is classified as a pseudogene. This receptor was identified in a female donor with HTLV-1-associated myelopathy (HAM/TSP). CDR3 in amino acids: CASSKDGPYEQYF. The CDR3 DNA sequence: TGTGCCAGCAGCAAAGATGGACCCTACGAGCAGTACTTC.